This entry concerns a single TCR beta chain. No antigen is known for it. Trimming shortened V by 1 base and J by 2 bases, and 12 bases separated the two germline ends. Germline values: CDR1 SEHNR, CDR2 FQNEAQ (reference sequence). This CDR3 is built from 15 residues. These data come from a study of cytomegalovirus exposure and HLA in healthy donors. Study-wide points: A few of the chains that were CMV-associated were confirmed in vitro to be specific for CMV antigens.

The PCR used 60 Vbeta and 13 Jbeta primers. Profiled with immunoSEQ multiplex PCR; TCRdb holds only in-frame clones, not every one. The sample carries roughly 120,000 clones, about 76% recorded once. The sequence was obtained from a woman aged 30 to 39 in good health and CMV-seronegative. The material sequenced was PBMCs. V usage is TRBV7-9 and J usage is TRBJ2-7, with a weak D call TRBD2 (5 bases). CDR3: CASSLGEPGTYEQYF. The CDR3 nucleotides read TGTGCCAGCAGCTTAGGGGAGCCAGGAACCTACGAGCAGTACTTC.